One and the same sample provided the 19 T cell receptor beta chains below, sequenced in a study of Graves' ophthalmopathy and Graves' hyperthyroidism. The authors amplified TCR beta CDR3 regions from RNA transcripts. After a first-round RT-PCR with HTBI primers, a second-round multiplex PCR was run. TCRdb independently ran MiXCR on the multiplex PCR reads; one entry per CDR3 protein. The data show 500,000 to 600,000 distinct CDR3 sequences, less than 45% seen once. Sample: peripheral blood or thyroid tissue (not recorded which). The receptors here all came from an adult man with Graves' hyperthyroidism.

This clonotype was observed a few times. CDR3 in DNA: TGTGCCATCAGTGAGTCAGGGACCGCAGGTGGTGGCTACACCTTC. Translation gives CAISESGTAGGGYTF. The chain joins TRBV10-3 to TRBJ1-2; weak D call: TRBD1 (5 bases). This CDR3 is 15 amino acids long. Trimming left V 0 bases short and J 7 bases short, with 15 bases between. CDR1 is ENHRY, CDR2 SYGVKD, per germline.

The rearrangement uses TRBV5-6 and TRBJ1-5; D is unresolved. Germline V gene sequence: CDR1 SGHDT, CDR2 YYEEEE. This CDR3 contains 13 residues. The V and J ends lost 0 bases and 14 bases respectively, with 15 bases between them. CDR3 protein: CASSLGHGPYEHF. CDR3 nucleotide sequence: TGTGCCAGCAGCTTGGGGCACGGTCCTTACGAGCATTTT.

This clonotype was observed a single time. A much larger clone lies one base from this, so it may be a read error. The CDR3 sequence is CASSRDRPLYGHTF. CDR3 coding DNA: TGTGCCAGCAGTCGGGACAGGCCCCTCTATGGCCACACCTTC. The chain links TRBV12-3 or TRBV12-4 to TRBJ1-2; the match to TRBD1 covers 8 bases. CDR3 length: 14 amino acids.

This clonotype was seen once. The CDR3 region has the DNA TGTGCCAGCAGCACAGGGGGGGTCACTGAAGCTTTCTTT. Translating it yields CASSTGGVTEAFF. The chain combines TRBV7-4 with TRBJ1-1, with TRBD1 matching over 8 bases. The CDR3 is made up of 13 amino acids. The ends lost 5 bases at V and 4 bases at J; junction bases unmatched: 3. Germline CDR1 is SGHVT and CDR2 is SQSDAQ.

Of note for this clonotype: At one end the junction does not follow the germline gene, possibly because of a read error. The V call is TRBV29-1, the J call TRBJ2-5; D possibly corresponds to TRBD2 (5 bases). The germline V gene encodes CDR1 SQVTM and CDR2 ANQGSEA. This CDR3 region has 11 residues. In nucleotides, the CDR3 is TGCAGTGTTGAGGGTACCGAGACCCAGCACTTC. Encoded protein: CSVEGTETQHF.

The rearrangement joins TRBV29-1 to TRBJ2-1; D assignment may be TRBD1 or TRBD2 (5 bases each). Germline CDR1 SQVTM, CDR2 ANQGSEA. The CDR3 consists of 15 residues. V was clipped by 4 bases and J by 0 bases, with 13 bases between them. DNA for the CDR3: TGCAGCGTTGTCGTGGGACCCAGCTCCTACAATGAGCAGTTCTTC. It yields the protein CSVVVGPSSYNEQFF.

The V and J genes are TRBV10-3 and TRBJ2-7, with TRBD1 identical over 9 bases. Germline CDR1 reads ENHRY; CDR2 reads SYGVKD. Germline trimming cut 4 bases from V and 2 bases from J; bases unmatched to any gene: 3. The CDR3 is made up of 14 amino acids. The CDR3 DNA sequence: TGTGCCATCAGTGGGGACAGGGCGGCCTACGAGCAGTACTTC. It specifies CAISGDRAAYEQYF.

Of note for this clonotype: A much more abundant neighbour one base away suggests this may be a read error. The CDR3 DNA is TGTGCCGGCAGCCCCCCAACAGTATACGAGCAGTACTTC. Protein: CAGSPPTVYEQYF. The chain combines TRBV7-2 with TRBJ2-7; D not resolved. Germline-derived CDR1 and CDR2 are SGHTA and FQGNSA. The CDR3 has 13 residues.

Details on this clonotype: One base away lies a much larger clone, so this may be a sequencing read error. The chain couples TRBV5-6 to TRBJ1-2, with D possibly TRBD1 on 6 matching bases. The CDR3 loop spans 14 amino acids. CDR1 and CDR2 from the germline V gene are SGHDT and YYEEEE. The CDR3 loop is CASSLGVQGSGHTF. The CDR3 DNA sequence: TGTGCCAGCAGCTTGGGAGTTCAGGGGTCTGGCCACACCTTC.

This clonotype was picked up a small number of times. The rearrangement uses TRBV9 and TRBJ1-5; 9 bases map to TRBD1. Looked up from germline, CDR1 is SGDLS and CDR2 is YYNGEE. The CDR3 contains 16 residues. The V gene end was trimmed by 7 bases and the J gene end by 8 bases; junction bases not matched to a gene: 16. The CDR3 sequence is CASSLEQGAVGEPQHF. The CDR3 region has the DNA TGTGCCAGCTCCCTAGAACAGGGGGCCGTCGGGGAGCCCCAGCATTTT.

This rearrangement joins TRBV24-1 to TRBJ1-2; 7 nucleotides agree with TRBD1. The trim removed 3 bases at V and 0 bases at J, leaving 9 bases unmatched. CDR3 length equals 17 residues. Germline values: CDR1 KGHDR, CDR2 SFDVKD. The CDR3 loop reads CATSDGGKGTANYGYTF. The CDR3 coding sequence is TGTGCCACCAGTGATGGAGGGAAGGGGACAGCTAACTATGGCTACACCTTC.

This clonotype was seen at least ten times. The V gene is TRBV9, the J gene TRBJ1-4; D uncertain. The CDR3 has 14 residues. Trimming removed 0 bases at V and 8 bases at J, with 11 bases between. Per the germline V gene, CDR1 is SGDLS and CDR2 is YYNGEE. CDR3 loop: CASSVAWSSEKLFF. DNA of the CDR3: TGTGCCAGCAGCGTAGCTTGGTCCTCAGAAAAACTGTTTTTT.

The CDR3 DNA reads TGCAGCGCACAACGGGGTCTCCAAGAGACCCAGTACTTC. It translates to CSAQRGLQETQYF. This chain links TRBV29-1 with TRBJ2-5, with TRBD2 as a possible D gene (5 bases). Trimming removed 7 bases at V and 1 base at J, with 13 bases between. The V gene's germline CDR1 is SQVTM and CDR2 ANQGSEA. The CDR3 runs 13 residues.

This clonotype was observed many times. The rearrangement uses TRBV5-1 and TRBJ2-6; D remains unclear. Germline CDR1 is SGHRS and CDR2 is YFSETQ. There are 16 residues in the CDR3. V was clipped by 2 bases and J by 0 bases, with 9 bases between them. CDR3 sequence reads: CASSFQESSGANVLTF. CDR3 coding DNA: TGCGCCAGCAGCTTCCAGGAGAGCTCTGGGGCCAACGTCCTGACTTTC. Looking up the rest from reference TRBV5-1 and TRBJ2-6 gives the full variable domain: KAGVTQTPRYLIKTRGQQVTLSCSPISGHRSVSWYQQTPGQGLQFLFEYFSETQRNKGNFPGRFSGRQFSNSRSEMNVSTLELGDSALYLCASSFQESSGANVLTFGAGSRLTVL.

The chain is built from TRBV24-1 and TRBJ2-2; D is undetermined. The length of the CDR3 is 15 residues. Germline V lookup: CDR1 KGHDR, CDR2 SFDVKD. V was shortened by 11 bases and J by 2 bases, with 17 bases between the two germline ends. The CDR3 DNA reads TGTGCCAGCTCACTGAATCGACCAAACACCGGGGAGCTGTTTTTT. It encodes CASSLNRPNTGELFF.

This clonotype has a handful of counts. The chain joins TRBV6-1 to TRBJ2-2, with TRBD2 matching over 8 bases. The V and J ends lost 5 bases and 6 bases, in that order; junction bases with no gene match: 11. The CDR3 contains 16 residues. CDR1 and CDR2 from the germline V gene are MNHNS and SASEGT. The DNA of the CDR3 is TGTGCCAGCAGTTTCCGAGGACTAGCTTCGGCCGGGGAGCTGTTTTTT. Its translation is CASSFRGLASAGELFF.

This clonotype has only a few counts. V is TRBV30 and J is TRBJ2-7, with 16 bases lining up with TRBD2. Germline CDR1 GTSNPN, CDR2 SVGIG (reference sequence). V dropped 2 bases and J dropped 5; count of bases not matched to a gene: 6. This CDR3 is 16 amino acids long. The CDR3 is CAWSRGTSGRVDEQYF. The CDR3 DNA sequence: TGTGCCTGGAGTCGGGGGACTAGCGGGAGGGTTGACGAGCAGTACTTC.

At least ten counts were recorded for this clonotype. The V gene is TRBV6-1, the J gene TRBJ1-5; the D is unclear. The germline V and J ends were trimmed by 3 bases and 5 bases, with 8 bases remaining between them. CDR3 length: 13 amino acids. Germline V gene sequence: CDR1 MNHNS, CDR2 SASEGT. Here the CDR3 reads CASSDGSHQPQHF. The CDR3 DNA follows: TGTGCCAGCAGTGACGGATCGCATCAGCCCCAGCATTTT.

The rearrangement uses TRBV2 and TRBJ2-1; 8 positions agree with TRBD2. The length of the CDR3 is 18 residues. Germline V gene sequence: CDR1 SNHLY, CDR2 FYNNEI. After removal of 6 bases from V and 3 bases from J, the junction contained 16 bases not matched to a gene. This CDR3 reads CASSLTPGVAGRYNEQFF. The CDR3 DNA reads as TGTGCCAGCAGCTTAACTCCCGGGGTAGCGGGACGCTACAATGAGCAGTTCTTC. Together with reference TRBV2 and TRBJ2-1, the CDR3 gives the full variable domain: EPEVTQTPSHQVTQMGQEVILRCVPISNHLYFYWYRQILGQKVEFLVSFYNNEISEKSEIFDDQFSVERPDGSNFTLKIRSTKLEDSAMYFCASSLTPGVAGRYNEQFFGPGTRLTVL.